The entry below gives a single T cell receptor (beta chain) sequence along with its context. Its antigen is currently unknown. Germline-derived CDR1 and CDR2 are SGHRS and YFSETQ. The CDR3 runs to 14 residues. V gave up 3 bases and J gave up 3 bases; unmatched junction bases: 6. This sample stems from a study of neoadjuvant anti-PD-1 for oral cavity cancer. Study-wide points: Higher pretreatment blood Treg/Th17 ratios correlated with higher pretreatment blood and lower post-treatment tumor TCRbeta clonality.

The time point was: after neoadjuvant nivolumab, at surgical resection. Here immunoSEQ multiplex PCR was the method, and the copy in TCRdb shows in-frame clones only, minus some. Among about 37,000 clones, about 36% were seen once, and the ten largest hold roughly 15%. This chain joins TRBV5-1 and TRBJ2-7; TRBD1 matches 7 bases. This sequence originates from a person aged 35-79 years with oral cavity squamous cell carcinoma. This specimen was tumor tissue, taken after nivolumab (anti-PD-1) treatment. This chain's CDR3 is CASSSRTGFYEQYF. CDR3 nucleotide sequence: TGCGCCAGCAGCTCACGGACAGGATTCTACGAGCAGTACTTC.